Given below is one TCR beta chain in context. Its antigen is not identified. This record belongs to a study of CD8 T cells in Susac syndrome. From blood CD8+ and CD4+ T cells, the TCR beta chain was sequenced. FACS was used to enrich TEMRA cells, whereas the CD8+ and CD4+ T cells were obtained by negative isolation. Broader study findings: The authors acknowledged that their TCR sequencing and HLA analysis involved a relatively small number of individuals.

The RNA, about 0.5 to 1 ug, was put through reverse transcription using random hexamers. Amplification of TCR beta CDR3 was carried out by immunoSEQ multiplex PCR, which covered 54 Vbeta and 13 Jbeta segments. TCRdb reanalysed the immunoSEQ multiplex PCR reads using MiXCR and keeps one entry per CDR3 protein. The table records 73,000 or so distinct CDR3 sequences, approximately 94% of them present only once. The sequenced sample consisted of CD8+ T cells from PBMCs. The source is a human donor with multiple sclerosis.

CDR3 sequence (DNA): TGTGCCAGTAGTATAGATTTGGGGACAGGGAATCAGCCCCAGCATTTT. It translates to CASSIDLGTGNQPQHF. The V and J genes are TRBV19 and TRBJ1-5; 9 bases line up with TRBD1. Trimming removed 0 bases from V and 4 bases from J; junction bases left unmatched: 4. CDR1 is LNHDA, CDR2 SQIVND, per germline (reference sequence). The CDR3 runs to 16 residues. The full variable domain, rest sourced from reference TRBV19 and TRBJ1-5, is DGGITQSPKYLFRKEGQNVTLSCEQNLNHDAMYWYRQDPGQGLRLIYYSQIVNDFQKGDIAEGYSVSREKKESFPLTVTSAQKNPTAFYLCASSIDLGTGNQPQHFGDGTRLSIL.